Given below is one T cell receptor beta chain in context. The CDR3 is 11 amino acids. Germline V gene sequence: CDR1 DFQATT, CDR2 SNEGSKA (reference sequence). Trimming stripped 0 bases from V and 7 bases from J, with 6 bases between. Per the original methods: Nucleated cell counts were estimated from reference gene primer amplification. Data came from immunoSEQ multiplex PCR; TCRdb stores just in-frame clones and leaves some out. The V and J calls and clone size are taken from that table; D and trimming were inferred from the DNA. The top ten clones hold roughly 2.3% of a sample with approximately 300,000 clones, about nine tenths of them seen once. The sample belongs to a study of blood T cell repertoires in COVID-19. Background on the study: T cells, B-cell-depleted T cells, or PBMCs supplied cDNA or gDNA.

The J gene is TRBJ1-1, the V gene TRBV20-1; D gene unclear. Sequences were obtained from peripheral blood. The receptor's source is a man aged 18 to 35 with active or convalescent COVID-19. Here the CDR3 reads CSARDRVEAFF. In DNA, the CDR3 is TGCAGTGCTAGAGATCGTGTTGAAGCTTTCTTT.